The next 18 T cell receptor beta chains were all read from a single sample in a study of CD8+CD57+ T cells in acquired aplastic anemia. Individuals selected for sequencing had exhibited CD8+CD57+ cell expansion on flow cytometry. Profiles of TCR beta VDJ and CDR3 were generated from a genomic DNA template. TCRdb reprocessed the reads with MiXCR, giving one entry per CDR3 protein. The sample shows about 160,000 distinct CDR3 sequences, around half of them seen only once. Sequencing was performed on sorted CD4+, CD8+, or CD8+CD57+ T cells (not recorded which) from PBMCs. These receptors were taken from a human donor with aplastic anemia.

The V call is TRBV2, the J call TRBJ2-3, with TRBD2 matching 9 bases. The ends lost 9 bases at V and 14 bases at J; junction bases unmatched: 6. Per germline, CDR1 SNHLY and CDR2 FYNNEI. The CDR3 has 10 amino acids. CDR3 DNA sequence: TGTGCCAGGACTAGCGGTAGCACGTATTTT. Translation: CARTSGSTYF.

This clonotype came up a few times. The rearrangement uses TRBV28 and TRBJ2-1; 13 bases align to TRBD2. The CDR3 length is 17 residues. Germline V gene sequence: CDR1 MDHEN, CDR2 SYDVKM. J was trimmed by 8 bases and V by 2 bases; bases with no gene match: 9. This CDR3 is CASSLLTSGRAGDEQFF. The CDR3 DNA sequence: TGTGCCAGCAGTTTACTTACTAGCGGGAGGGCCGGGGATGAGCAGTTCTTC.

The chain recombines TRBV27 with TRBJ1-1, with D unresolved. Trimming cost V 0 bases and J 2 bases, with 13 bases left between them. From germline, CDR1 is MNHEY and CDR2 SMNVEV (reference sequence). This CDR3 has 16 amino acids. The chain's CDR3 is CASSLSIRAANTEAFF. In nucleotides, the CDR3 is TGTGCCAGCAGTTTATCGATAAGGGCAGCCAACACTGAAGCTTTCTTT.

This clonotype was seen many times. CDR3 in amino acids: CASISRPLDTEAFF. CDR3 in DNA: TGTGCCAGCATCTCCCGCCCCTTGGACACTGAAGCTTTCTTT. The V gene is TRBV7-8, the J gene TRBJ1-1; D is ambiguous. CDR1 and CDR2 (germline): SGHVS, FQNEAQ. This CDR3 contains 14 residues. The V gene lost 7 bases and the J gene lost 3 bases, with 15 bases spanning the gap.

This clonotype was recorded a few times. The chain recombines TRBV5-4 with TRBJ2-3; the match to TRBD2 covers 8 bases. CDR1 and CDR2 from the germline V gene are SGHNT and YYREEE (reference sequence). CDR3 length: 16 amino acids. V was clipped by 4 bases and J by 1 base; unmatched bases: 8. CDR3 DNA sequence: TGTGCCAGCAGCCCTCCCCGGCGGGAGGGCACAGATACGCAGTATTTT. It codes for CASSPPRREGTDTQYF.

The CDR3 DNA follows: TGTGCCATCGCGAGTGATAGACTGTCGCTCGTCGGGGAGCTGTTTTTT. Protein product: CAIASDRLSLVGELFF. The chain is built from TRBV10-3 and TRBJ2-2; D is uncertain. Germline loops: CDR1 ENHRY, CDR2 SYGVKD. The CDR3 extends over 16 amino acids. Trimming cost V 8 bases and J 7 bases, with 23 bases left between them.

Many counts were recorded for this clonotype. J is TRBJ2-3 and V is TRBV5-1, with 10 nucleotides matching TRBD2. The CDR3 has 16 amino acids. The V gene end was trimmed by 2 bases and the J gene end by 0 bases; junction bases not matched to a gene: 3. CDR1 and CDR2 (germline): SGHRS, YFSETQ. CDR3 in amino acids: CASSFGLADSTDTQYF. The CDR3 nucleotides are TGCGCCAGCAGCTTTGGACTAGCGGATAGCACAGATACGCAGTATTTT.

The rearrangement uses TRBV2 and TRBJ2-2; no reliable D call. Deletions cut 2 bases from V and 1 base from J, with 2 bases between. Germline V CDR1 and CDR2: SNHLY, FYNNEI. This CDR3 contains 13 residues. CDR3 protein: CASSEQNTGELFF. CDR3 bases: TGTGCCAGCAGTGAACAGAACACCGGGGAGCTGTTTTTT. The whole variable domain, remainder taken from reference TRBV2 and TRBJ2-2, is EPEVTQTPSHQVTQMGQEVILRCVPISNHLYFYWYRQILGQKVEFLVSFYNNEISEKSEIFDDQFSVERPDGSNFTLKIRSTKLEDSAMYFCASSEQNTGELFFGEGSRLTVL.

Ten or more counts support this clonotype. The chain links TRBV6-1 to TRBJ1-6; D is perhaps TRBD1 (6 bases). CDR1 is MNHNS and CDR2 is SASEGT in the germline V gene. The CDR3 runs 13 residues. Trimming took off 2 bases at V and 10 bases at J, with 9 bases between the two ends. The CDR3 nucleotides are TGTGCCAGCAGTGAAAACAGGGAATCACCCCTCCACTTT. It is translated as CASSENRESPLHF.

The genes are TRBV10-3 and TRBJ1-1; a weak D match, TRBD1 (5 bases). Trimming took 6 bases from V and 8 from J, leaving 16 bases between them. Germline CDR1 and CDR2: ENHRY and SYGVKD. This CDR3 spans 13 amino acids. The DNA of the CDR3 is TGTGCCATCAGGGGGGACGGATGGGACGAAGCTTTCTTT. The encoded protein is CAIRGDGWDEAFF.

Points on this clonotype: Sequence at one end of the junction differs from germline and may be a read error. The V and J genes are TRBV11-1 and TRBJ1-3; 9 bases match TRBD1. The CDR3 is 15 residues long. Germline V gene sequence: CDR1 SGHAT, CDR2 FQDESV (reference sequence). For the CDR3, the DNA is TGTGGCAGCAGCCCGCGGGACAGGGATGGAAACACCATATATTTT. As protein: CGSSPRDRDGNTIYF.

This clonotype was detected many times. The J gene is TRBJ1-2, the V gene TRBV6-2 or TRBV6-3, with 7 nucleotides matching TRBD1. From germline, CDR1 is MNHEY and CDR2 SVGEGT. The CDR3 sequence is 12 residues long. Trimming at V came to 5 bases and at J to 6 bases, leaving 3 bases not matched to a gene. CDR3 amino acids: CASSDRVDGYTF. In DNA, the CDR3 is TGTGCCAGCAGTGACAGGGTAGATGGCTACACCTTC.

The rearrangement uses TRBV15 and TRBJ2-3, with a tentative D call TRBD2 (6 bases). The CDR3 has 16 amino acids. The ends were cut back, 1 base at V and 2 bases at J, with 13 bases in the middle. Germline V CDR1 and CDR2: LNHNV, YYDKDF (reference sequence). CDR3 amino acids: CATSRGGDFATDTQYF. CDR3 coding DNA: TGTGCCACCAGCAGAGGGGGGGACTTCGCCACAGATACGCAGTATTTT.

This clonotype appeared many times. The rearrangement links TRBV6-1 to TRBJ1-1, with 7 bases identical to TRBD1. Germline CDR1 is MNHNS and CDR2 is SASEGT. CDR3 length: 17 amino acids. Trimming at V came to 2 bases and at J to 0 bases, leaving 9 bases not matched to a gene. CDR3 amino acids: CASSERGHDILNTEAFF. The CDR3, as DNA: TGTGCCAGCAGTGAAAGGGGGCATGACATCTTGAACACTGAAGCTTTCTTT.

This clonotype has only one observation. The CDR3 DNA reads as TGTGCCAGCAGTTTAACAGGAGATCAGCCCCAGCATTTT. This translates into CASSLTGDQPQHF. The V gene is TRBV12-3 or TRBV12-4, the J gene TRBJ1-5, with D tentatively TRBD1 (5 bases). The CDR3 contains 13 residues. V gave up 2 bases and J gave up 5 bases, with 7 bases separating them.

The CDR3, as DNA: TGTGCCAGCAGCTCCTCAAGTTCAGAAGCTTTCTTT. Encoded protein: CASSSSSSEAFF. The rearrangement joins TRBV7-3 to TRBJ1-1, with unresolved D. V dropped 4 bases and J dropped 8 bases, with 11 bases sitting between them. The CDR3 spans 12 residues. From germline, CDR1 is SGHTA and CDR2 FQGTGA. Complete variable domain (other parts from reference TRBV7-3 and TRBJ1-1): GAGVSQTPSNKVTEKGKYVELRCDPISGHTALYWYRQSLGQGPEFLIYFQGTGAADDSGLPNDRFFAVRPEGSVSTLKIQRTERGDSAVYLCASSSSSSEAFFGQGTRLTVV.

Concerning this clonotype: One end of the junction does not line up with germline, which may come from a read error. The V call is TRBV5-1, the J call TRBJ2-6; D is perhaps TRBD1 (5 bases). The length of the CDR3 is 15 residues. Germline values: CDR1 SGHRS, CDR2 YFSETQ. The CDR3 protein is CASSPRIAGANALTF. The CDR3 bases are TGCGCCAGCAGCCCACGGATAGCTGGGGCCAACGCCCTGACTTTC.

The chain combines TRBV20-1 with TRBJ1-1, with a weak D call TRBD1 (5 bases). In germline, CDR1 is DFQATT, CDR2 SNEGSKA (reference sequence). This CDR3 is built from 14 residues. Deletions cut 1 base from V and 5 bases from J, with 14 bases between. The CDR3, as DNA: TGCAGTGCTAGAGTCAGGGCAGGGAGAACTGAAGCTTTCTTT. Translation: CSARVRAGRTEAFF.